A selection of T cell receptor beta chains follows, all from one sample in a study of blood T cells in healthy people across ages. TCRdb redid the calling of the 5' RACE reads with MiXCR, one entry per CDR3 protein. The data contain 1.4 million or so distinct CDR3 sequences, roughly 43% of them singletons. Specimen: blood. The receptors come from a woman aged 18-30 years in good health. Both conserved end residues are part of each CDR3. The D gene is left open where the match is weak. Size is stated for part of the rows, as once, few or many counts, or as a class when the clone is expanded.

TRBD2	TRBV12-3/TRBV12-4	.	14	TRBJ2-2	TGTGCCACTCGAGCGGGGGCGAACACCGGGGAGCTGTTTTTT	CATRAGANTGELFF
.	TRBV20-1	few	17	TRBJ2-6	TGCAGTGCTAGAGCCCCTTTAGGACGCTCTGGGGCCAACGTCCTGACTTTC	CSARAPLGRSGANVLTF
.	TRBV28	few	17	TRBJ2-3	TGTGCCAGCAGTTCCCCCGCCGGTGGTGGGGGGTGGGATACGCAGTATTTT	CASSSPAGGGGWDTQYF
TRBD2	TRBV18	.	15	TRBJ2-1	TGTGCCAGCTCACCCCGGACTAGGCCCTACAATGAGCAGTTCTTC	CASSPRTRPYNEQFF
.	TRBV3-1	few	13	TRBJ2-7	TGTGCCAGCAGCCATACAGATAGGGACGAGCAGTACTTC	CASSHTDRDEQYF
.	TRBV4-3	few	14	TRBJ2-5	TGCGCCAGCAGCCAAGATAGAGGGGTGGAGACCCAGTACTTC	CASSQDRGVETQYF
TRBD1	TRBV27	.	16	TRBJ1-6	TGTGCCAGCGGTATCACAGGGGCACCCTATAATTCACCCCTCCACTTT	CASGITGAPYNSPLHF
TRBD2	TRBV12-3/TRBV12-4	few	15	TRBJ2-1	TGTGCCAGCAACCTACTAGCGGGGGGGCCAGATGAGCAGTTCTTC	CASNLLAGGPDEQFF
.	TRBV20-1	.	14	TRBJ2-3	TGCAGTCCCCGCCGGGCGACTAGCACAGATACGCAGTATTTT	CSPRRATSTDTQYF
.	TRBV6-4	few	15	TRBJ2-1	TGTGCCAGCAGTGACGAGAGGGGGAATTACAATGAGCAGTTCTTC	CASSDERGNYNEQFF
TRBD1	TRBV20-1	.	13	TRBJ1-1	TGCAGTGCTAGTGGGACAGCCGACGCTGAAGCTTTCTTT	CSASGTADAEAFF
.	TRBV29-1	.	15	TRBJ1-6	TGCAGCGTTACCCTTTCTGGAATCTATAATTCACCCCTCCACTTT	CSVTLSGIYNSPLHF
.	TRBV20-1	.	15	TRBJ1-5	TGCAGTGCTAGAGATCCCCGACAGGCGAGTCAGCCCCAGCATTTT	CSARDPRQASQPQHF
TRBD1	TRBV6-5	few	14	TRBJ2-7	TGTGCCAGCAGTGGGTGGACAGGGCCTTACGAGCAGTACTTC	CASSGWTGPYEQYF
.	TRBV4-2	.	15	TRBJ1-4	TGTGCCAGCAGCCAAGTCGGGCCAGGGGATGAAAAACTGTTTTTT	CASSQVGPGDEKLFF
TRBD2	TRBV6-1	.	16	TRBJ2-7	TGTGCCTGCAGTTCCGCTCTAGCGGGGGGGCCCCACGAGCAGTACTTC	CACSSALAGGPHEQYF
TRBD2	TRBV7-2	few	16	TRBJ2-3	TGTGCCAGCAGCCAGCTCTTTCTAGCGGGAACGAATACGCAGTATTTT	CASSQLFLAGTNTQYF
.	TRBV20-1	.	16	TRBJ1-4	TGCAGTGCTAGAGATTTGAATCTCCTGGACCTAGAAAAACTGTTTTTT	CSARDLNLLDLEKLFF
TRBD1	TRBV3-1	few	14	TRBJ2-7	TGTGCCAGCAGCCGAGTCAGGGGGCTTGGCGAGCAGTACTTC	CASSRVRGLGEQYF
.	TRBV7-9	.	14	TRBJ1-2	TGTGCCAGCAGCTTAGTCAGAGCGTCCCATGGCTACACCTTC	CASSLVRASHGYTF
.	TRBV6-5	.	14	TRBJ1-5	TGTGCCAGCAGTGACTTGGTCGGCAATCAGCCCCAGCATTTT	CASSDLVGNQPQHF
TRBD1	TRBV5-1	many	15	TRBJ2-1	TGTGCCAGCAGCCCTACAGGGGGTTCCTACAATGAGCAGTTCTTC	CASSPTGGSYNEQFF
.	TRBV21-1	.	16	TRBJ2-3	TGTGCCAGCAGCAAAGCAGGACAGGGGGGCACAGATACGCAGTATTTT	CASSKAGQGGTDTQYF
.	TRBV7-2	.	14	TRBJ2-5	TGTGCCGGCAGCTCCGGGAGAGGGAAGGAGACCCAGTACTTC	CAGSSGRGKETQYF
TRBD1	TRBV9	.	15	TRBJ2-7	TGTGCCAGCAGCGTAGGGGGACAGGAGTTCTACGAGCAGTACTTC	CASSVGGQEFYEQYF
TRBD1	TRBV4-3	.	14	TRBJ2-7	TGCGCCAGCAGCCAACGGGGACAGACCTACGAGCAGTACTTC	CASSQRGQTYEQYF
.	TRBV4-3	few	16	TRBJ1-2	TGCGCCAGCAGCCAAGTGGACGGGCGAGTGACTTATGGCTACACCTTC	CASSQVDGRVTYGYTF
.	TRBV2	.	11	TRBJ2-1	TGTGCCAGCGGGACCTACAATGGGCAGTTCTTC	CASGTYNGQFF
TRBD1	TRBV7-3	.	16	TRBJ2-3	TGTGCCAGCAGCTTAACCCCGGGACAGGTGACAGATACGCAGTATTTT	CASSLTPGQVTDTQYF
TRBD1	TRBV3-1	few	17	TRBJ2-1	TGTGCCAGCACACCGTTAGTCGGGACAGGGGCCTACAATGAGCAGTTCTTC	CASTPLVGTGAYNEQFF
TRBD1	TRBV25-1	.	13	TRBJ2-7	TGTGCCAGTGGGACAGGGGAGGCCTACGAGCAGTACTTC	CASGTGEAYEQYF
TRBD2	TRBV29-1	many	13	TRBJ2-1	TGCAGCGCCACCGGGACTAGTTACAATGAGCAGTTCTTC	CSATGTSYNEQFF
.	TRBV6-6	.	14	TRBJ1-4	TGTGCCAGCAGGGCAAGGGGGGGGAGTGAAAAACTGTTTTTT	CASRARGGSEKLFF
.	TRBV27	.	14	TRBJ2-7	TGTGCCAGCACCGCACAGGTCCCCTACAATGAGCAGTACTTC	CASTAQVPYNEQYF
.	TRBV4-1	.	16	TRBJ2-1	TGCGCCAGCAGCCAATTGGACACTGGGGGAGTCTACGAGCAGTTCTTC	CASSQLDTGGVYEQFF
.	TRBV5-1	.	14	TRBJ1-1	TGCGCCAGCAGCTTGCTACTGGGGGACACTGAAGCTTTCTTT	CASSLLLGDTEAFF
.	TRBV28	.	13	TRBJ1-1	TGTGCCAGCAACACCCAAGGGAACACTGAAGCTTTCTTT	CASNTQGNTEAFF
.	TRBV6-2/TRBV6-3	.	14	TRBJ1-1	TGTGCCAGCAACGATCACAACCTGGCCCCTGAAGCTTTCTTT	CASNDHNLAPEAFF
.	TRBV5-1	.	14	TRBJ2-1	TGCGCCAGCAGCTTGGGTGGGACTCGTGGTGAGCAGTTCTTC	CASSLGGTRGEQFF
.	TRBV11-2	many	13	TRBJ2-1	TGTGCCAGCAACTATAACCACGGCAATGAGCAGTTCTTC	CASNYNHGNEQFF
TRBD1	TRBV5-6	.	16	TRBJ1-2	TGTGCCAGCAGCTGGGGGACAGGGGGAAGGGCGAATGGCTACACCTTC	CASSWGTGGRANGYTF
TRBD2	TRBV18	.	15	TRBJ2-1	TGTGCCAGCTCCGCAAGCGGGGCTATCAACAATGAGCAGTTCTTC	CASSASGAINNEQFF
TRBD1	TRBV20-1	few	13	TRBJ1-2	TGCAGTGCTAGCGGGGGACAGAACTATGGCTACACCTTC	CSASGGQNYGYTF
.	TRBV25-1	.	12	TRBJ2-5	TGTGCCAGCCGGGACACCTACAATGAGCAGTACTTC	CASRDTYNEQYF
.	TRBV7-3	.	12	TRBJ2-1	TGTGCCAGCAGCATAGGAAACGGTGAGCAGTTCTTC	CASSIGNGEQFF
TRBD1	TRBV12-3/TRBV12-4	few	15	TRBJ2-4	TGTGCCAGCAGTACAGGGGAACTAGCCAAAAACATTCAGTACTTC	CASSTGELAKNIQYF
.	TRBV20-1	.	11	TRBJ1-2	TGCAGTGCTAGAGGAGGGTTGGACTACACCTTC	CSARGGLDYTF
.	TRBV6-2/TRBV6-3	once	15	TRBJ1-1	TGTGCCAGCAGTTTGACCCAGGGAACGAGCACTGAAGCTTTCTTT	CASSLTQGTSTEAFF
.	TRBV20-1	.	14	TRBJ2-7	TGCAGCGCGAGAACTACAGGGAGCTCCTACGAGCAGTACTTC	CSARTTGSSYEQYF
.	TRBV7-2	.	16	TRBJ2-4	TGTGCCAGCAGCTTCGGAGAGGGCATAGCCAAAAACATTCAGTACTTC	CASSFGEGIAKNIQYF
.	TRBV20-1	.	16	TRBJ2-5	TGCAGTGCTAGAGGGTCTGGTGGAGATAAGGAAGAGACCCAGTACTTC	CSARGSGGDKEETQYF
.	TRBV2	few	11	TRBJ1-2	TGTGCCAGCAGTGAAGCGTGGGCATACACCTTC	CASSEAWAYTF
.	TRBV29-1	.	11	TRBJ2-1	TGCAGCGTTGACCGAGCTGATGAGCAGTTCTTC	CSVDRADEQFF
.	TRBV18	.	15	TRBJ1-1	TGTGCCAGCTCACCCCTAGCTCTAGGGGACACTGAAGCTTTCTTT	CASSPLALGDTEAFF
.	TRBV7-9	.	16	TRBJ1-4	TGTGCCAGCAGCTTAGCGTTTGCACAACTAAATGAAAAACTGTTTTTT	CASSLAFAQLNEKLFF
.	TRBV9	.	16	TRBJ2-5	TGTGCCAGCAGCGTAGCCCAGGGTGGACCCTACGAGACCCAGTACTTC	CASSVAQGGPYETQYF
.	TRBV27	.	16	TRBJ1-5	TGTGCCAGCAGTAGGGTGATGTCTCACTACAATCAGCCCCAGCATTTT	CASSRVMSHYNQPQHF
.	TRBV21-1	.	12	TRBJ2-3	TGTGCCAGCAGCAAACGGGTAGTATCGCAGTATTTT	CASSKRVVSQYF